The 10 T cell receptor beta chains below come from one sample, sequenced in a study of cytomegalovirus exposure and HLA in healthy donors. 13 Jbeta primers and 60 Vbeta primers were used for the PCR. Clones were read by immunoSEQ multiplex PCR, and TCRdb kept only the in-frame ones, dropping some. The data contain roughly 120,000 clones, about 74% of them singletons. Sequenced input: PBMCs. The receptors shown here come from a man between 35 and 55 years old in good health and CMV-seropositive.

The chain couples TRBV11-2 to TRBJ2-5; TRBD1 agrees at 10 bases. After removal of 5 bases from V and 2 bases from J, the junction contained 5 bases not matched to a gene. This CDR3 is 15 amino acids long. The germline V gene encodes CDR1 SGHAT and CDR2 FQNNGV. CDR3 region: CASSPGTGVQETQYF. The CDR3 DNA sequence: TGTGCCAGCAGCCCGGGGACAGGGGTACAAGAGACCCAGTACTTC.

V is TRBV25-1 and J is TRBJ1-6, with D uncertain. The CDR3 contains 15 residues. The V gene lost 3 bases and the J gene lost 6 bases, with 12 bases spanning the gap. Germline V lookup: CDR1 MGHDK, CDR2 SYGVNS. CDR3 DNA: TGTGCCAGCAGTGACTTCGGGATGCTTAATTCACCCCTCCACTTT. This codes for CASSDFGMLNSPLHF.

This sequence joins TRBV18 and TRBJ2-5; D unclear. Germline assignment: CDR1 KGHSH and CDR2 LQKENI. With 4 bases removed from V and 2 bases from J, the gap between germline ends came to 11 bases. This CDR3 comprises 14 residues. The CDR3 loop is CASSHMTRQETQYF. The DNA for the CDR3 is TGTGCCAGCTCACATATGACAAGACAAGAGACCCAGTACTTC.

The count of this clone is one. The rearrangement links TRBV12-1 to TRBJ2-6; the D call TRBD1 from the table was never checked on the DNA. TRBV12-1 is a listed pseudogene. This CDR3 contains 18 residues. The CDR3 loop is CASSSRWTAFSGANVLTF. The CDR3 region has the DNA TGTGCCAGCAGCTCGCGATGGACAGCATTCTCTGGGGCCAACGTCCTGACTTTC.

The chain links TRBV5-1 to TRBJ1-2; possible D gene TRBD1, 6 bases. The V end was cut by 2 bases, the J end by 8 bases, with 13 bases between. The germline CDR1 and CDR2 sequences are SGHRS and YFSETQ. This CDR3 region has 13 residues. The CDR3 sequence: CASSFGSGDGYTF. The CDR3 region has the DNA TGCGCCAGCAGCTTCGGTTCAGGGGACGGCTACACCTTC.

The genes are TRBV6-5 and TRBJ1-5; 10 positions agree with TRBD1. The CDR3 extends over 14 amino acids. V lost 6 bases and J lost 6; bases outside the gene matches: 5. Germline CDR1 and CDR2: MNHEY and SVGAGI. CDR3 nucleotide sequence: TGTGCCAGCAGACTCCGGGACAGGGGTCAGCCCCAGCATTTT. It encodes CASRLRDRGQPQHF.

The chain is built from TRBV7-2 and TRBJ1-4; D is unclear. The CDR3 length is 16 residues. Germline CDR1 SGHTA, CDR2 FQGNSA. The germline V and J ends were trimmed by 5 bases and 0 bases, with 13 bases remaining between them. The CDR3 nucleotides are TGTGCCAGCAGCAGAAGTCCAAGCGCAACTAATGAAAAACTGTTTTTT. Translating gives CASSRSPSATNEKLFF.

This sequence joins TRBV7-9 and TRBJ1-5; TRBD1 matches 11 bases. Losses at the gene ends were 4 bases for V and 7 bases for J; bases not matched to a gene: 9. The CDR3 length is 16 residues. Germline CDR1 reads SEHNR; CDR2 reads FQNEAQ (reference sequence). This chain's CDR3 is CASSSWDRGSRQPQHF. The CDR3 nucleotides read TGTGCCAGCAGCTCCTGGGACAGGGGGTCGCGGCAGCCCCAGCATTTT.

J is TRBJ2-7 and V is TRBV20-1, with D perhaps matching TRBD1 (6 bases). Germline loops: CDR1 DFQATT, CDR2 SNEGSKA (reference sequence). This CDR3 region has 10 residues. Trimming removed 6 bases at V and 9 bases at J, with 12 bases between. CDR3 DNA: TGCAGTGCCTTACAGGGCGGGCAGTACTTC. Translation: CSALQGGQYF.

CDR3 sequence (DNA): TGTGCCAGCGGATACTCGGGAGGGGAAAAACTGTTTTTT. Protein product: CASGYSGGEKLFF. The chain uses TRBV27 and TRBJ1-4; D unclear. The V end lost 8 bases, the J end lost 8 bases, and 15 bases lay between the germline ends. The length of the CDR3 is 13 residues. The germline V gene has CDR1 MNHEY and CDR2 SMNVEV (reference sequence).